This T cell receptor (beta chain) stems from a study of CD8 T cells in ankylosing spondylitis. General study findings and limits: Reportedly, disease-linked clones are significantly enriched in ankylosing spondylitis patients' matched synovial fluid. A TCR beta motif of about eight highly homologous variants seemed to mark ankylosing spondylitis blood.

V was pared by 7 bases and J by 2 bases, with 10 bases between. Germline V gives CDR1 LNHDA, CDR2 SQIVND (reference sequence). The CDR3 is made up of 13 amino acids. This clonotype was counted ten times or more. What it binds is not known. Library preparation for TCR beta used quantitative 5'-RACE with molecular barcodes. Each CDR3 protein is one row after TCRdb ran MiXCR on the 5' RACE reads. The sample carries about 240,000 distinct CDR3 sequences, approximately 9% recorded once. V is TRBV19 and J is TRBJ2-3, with D possibly TRBD1 on 5 matching bases. The clonotype comes from a male donor with ankylosing spondylitis or in good health (not recorded which). Sample: blood, either unsorted or a sorted T cell fraction (not recorded which). CDR3 in DNA: TGTGCCAGTATCGACAGATACACAGATACGCAGTATTTT. Its protein product is CASIDRYTDTQYF.